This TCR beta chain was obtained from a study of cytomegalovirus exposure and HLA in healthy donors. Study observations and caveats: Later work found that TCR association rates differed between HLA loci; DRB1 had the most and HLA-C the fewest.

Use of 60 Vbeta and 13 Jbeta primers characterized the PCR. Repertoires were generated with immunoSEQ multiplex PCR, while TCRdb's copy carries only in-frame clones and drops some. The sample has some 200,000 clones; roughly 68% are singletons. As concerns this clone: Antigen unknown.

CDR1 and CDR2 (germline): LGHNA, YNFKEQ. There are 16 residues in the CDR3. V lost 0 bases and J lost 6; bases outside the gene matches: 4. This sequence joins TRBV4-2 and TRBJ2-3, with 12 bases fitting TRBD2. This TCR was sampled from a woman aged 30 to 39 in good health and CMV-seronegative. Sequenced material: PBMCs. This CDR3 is CASSQDSTSGRDTQYF. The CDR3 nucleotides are TGTGCCAGCAGCCAAGATTCAACTAGCGGGAGGGATACGCAGTATTTT.